This T cell receptor (beta chain) was documented in a study of cytomegalovirus exposure and HLA in healthy donors. Primers: 60 Vbeta forward and 13 Jbeta reverse. The assay was immunoSEQ multiplex PCR, and TCRdb's table has in-frame clones only and misses some. The profile covers tens of thousands of clones, with about 60% appearing a single time and 6% to 6.5% taken by the ten largest. The CDR3 covers 13 residues. Germline-derived CDR1 and CDR2 are WNHNN and SYGVQD (reference sequence). Trimming at V came to 4 bases and at J to 7 bases, leaving 3 bases not matched to a gene. This sequence was found in a woman under 40 in good health and CMV-seronegative. The gene calls are TRBV10-1 and TRBJ2-2; 7 bases are shared with TRBD1. Sequencing was carried out using PBMCs. The CDR3 region is CASSVRGHGELFF. CDR3 DNA: TGCGCCAGCAGTGTTAGGGGGCACGGGGAGCTGTTTTTT.